This T cell receptor beta chain was sequenced for a study of a mutant IDH1 vaccine in newly diagnosed glioma. Across the study: Earlier therapy was either radiotherapy, temozolomide, or both, and most got both.

Findings of the study overall: It seemed that pseudoprogression was not linked to changes in the top peripheral T cell clonotypes.

Germline V gene lookup returns CDR1 MNHEY and CDR2 SMNVEV (reference sequence). The length of the CDR3 is 13 residues. Trimming shortened V by 0 bases and J by 7 bases, and 9 bases separated the two germline ends. As for time point: week 23, last vaccination. Every vaccine dose comprised 300 ug of mutant IDH1 20-mer peptide plus topical imiquimod. TCRdb's table, derived via immunoSEQ multiplex PCR, lists solely in-frame clones and lacks some. Of under 85,000 clones in the sample, 75% to 90% are singletons; the top ten hold 0.77%. This clone came up once. Antigen: not known. The chain has TRBV27 and TRBJ1-1, with D maybe TRBD1 (5 bases). This sample comprised PBMCs, obtained from a glioma patient whose treatment included an IDH1 peptide vaccine. The sequence derives from a woman between 45 and 65 years old with glioma. The CDR3 region has the DNA TGTGCCAGCAGTTTATCCGGGGCCGGTGAAGCTTTCTTT. The encoded protein is CASSLSGAGEAFF.